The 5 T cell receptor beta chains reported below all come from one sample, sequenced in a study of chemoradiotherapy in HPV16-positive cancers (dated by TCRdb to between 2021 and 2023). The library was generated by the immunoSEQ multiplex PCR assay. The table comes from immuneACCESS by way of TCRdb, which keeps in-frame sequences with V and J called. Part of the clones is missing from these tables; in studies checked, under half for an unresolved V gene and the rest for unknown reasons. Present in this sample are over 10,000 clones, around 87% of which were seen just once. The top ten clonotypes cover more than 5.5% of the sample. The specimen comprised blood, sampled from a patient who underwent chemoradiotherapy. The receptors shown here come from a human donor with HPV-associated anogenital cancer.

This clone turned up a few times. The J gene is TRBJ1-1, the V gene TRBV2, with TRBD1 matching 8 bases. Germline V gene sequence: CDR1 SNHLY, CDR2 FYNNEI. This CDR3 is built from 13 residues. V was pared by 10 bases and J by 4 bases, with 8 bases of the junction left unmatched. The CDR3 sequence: CATRQGISTEAFF. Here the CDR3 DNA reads TGTGCCACCCGACAGGGGATAAGCACTGAAGCTTTCTTT. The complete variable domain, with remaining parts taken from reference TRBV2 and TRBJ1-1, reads EPEVTQTPSHQVTQMGQEVILRCVPISNHLYFYWYRQILGQKVEFLVSFYNNEISEKSEIFDDQFSVERPDGSNFTLKIRSTKLEDSAMYFCATRQGISTEAFFGQGTRLTVV.

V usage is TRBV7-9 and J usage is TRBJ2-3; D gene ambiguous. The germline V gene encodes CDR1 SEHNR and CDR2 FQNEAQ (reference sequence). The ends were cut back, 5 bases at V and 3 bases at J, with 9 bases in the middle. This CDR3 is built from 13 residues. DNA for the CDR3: TGTGCCAGCAGCGAAACGACGACAGATACGCAGTATTTT. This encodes CASSETTTDTQYF.

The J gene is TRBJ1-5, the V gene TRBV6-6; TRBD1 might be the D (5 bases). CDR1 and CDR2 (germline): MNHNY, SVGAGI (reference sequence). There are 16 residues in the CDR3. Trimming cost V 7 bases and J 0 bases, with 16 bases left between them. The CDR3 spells CASKLSGILSNQPQHF. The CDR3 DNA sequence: TGTGCCAGCAAATTATCAGGGATACTTAGCAATCAGCCCCAGCATTTT.

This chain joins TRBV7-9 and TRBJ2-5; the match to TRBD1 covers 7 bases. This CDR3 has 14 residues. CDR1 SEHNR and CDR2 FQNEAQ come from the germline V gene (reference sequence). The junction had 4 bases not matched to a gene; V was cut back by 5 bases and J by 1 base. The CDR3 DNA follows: TGTGCCAGCAGCGCGTGGACAGGCCAAGAGACCCAGTACTTC. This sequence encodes CASSAWTGQETQYF.

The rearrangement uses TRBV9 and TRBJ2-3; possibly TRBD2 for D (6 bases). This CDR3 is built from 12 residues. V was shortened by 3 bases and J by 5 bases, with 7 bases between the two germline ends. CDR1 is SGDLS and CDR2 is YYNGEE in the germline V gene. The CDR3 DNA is TGTGCCAGCAGCGCGCGGGGAGATACGCAGTATTTT. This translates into CASSARGDTQYF.